The present T cell receptor beta chain was sequenced within a study of CD8 T cells in ankylosing spondylitis. Germline lookup yields CDR1 SGHRS and CDR2 YFSETQ. The CDR3 totals 16 residues. The ends were cut back, 5 bases at V and 2 bases at J, with 17 bases in the middle. Study findings and constraints: Disease-associated clones were reportedly significantly overrepresented in matched ankylosing spondylitis synovial fluid.

TCRdb recomputed calls from the 5' RACE reads with MiXCR, one row per CDR3 protein. The profile shows 200,000 to 300,000 distinct CDR3 sequences, about 11% of them singletons. A few counts support this clonotype. The antigen remains unidentified. Sequencing input: blood, either unsorted or a sorted T cell fraction (not recorded which). This clonotype was sampled from a male donor with ankylosing spondylitis or in good health (not recorded which). V usage is TRBV5-1 and J usage is TRBJ2-1; the D is unclear. Here the CDR3 reads CASRPLTTFAYNEQFF. CDR3 in DNA: TGCGCCAGCAGACCCCTTACTACCTTTGCCTACAATGAGCAGTTCTTC.